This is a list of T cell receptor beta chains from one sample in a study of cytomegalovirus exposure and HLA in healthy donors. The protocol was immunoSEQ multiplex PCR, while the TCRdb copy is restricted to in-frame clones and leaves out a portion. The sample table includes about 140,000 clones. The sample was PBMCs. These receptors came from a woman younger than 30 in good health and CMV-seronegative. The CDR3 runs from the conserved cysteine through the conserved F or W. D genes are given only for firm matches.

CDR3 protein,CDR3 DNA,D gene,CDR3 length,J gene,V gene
CASRATSGSFTDTQYF,TGTGCCAGCAGGGCGACTAGCGGGAGTTTTACAGATACGCAGTATTTT,TRBD2,16,TRBJ2-3,TRBV2
CASRTKTSGRQFF,TGTGCCAGCAGAACTAAAACTAGCGGGAGACAGTTCTTC,NA,13,TRBJ2-1,TRBV21-1
CASSYADGNQPQHF,TGTGCCAGCAGTTACGCCGACGGGAATCAGCCCCAGCATTTT,NA,14,TRBJ1-5,TRBV6-6
CASSLFQTSGTRNEQFF,TGTGCCAGCAGCTTATTTCAGACGAGCGGGACACGCAATGAGCAGTTCTTC,NA,17,TRBJ2-1,TRBV7-2
CASSATSGQETQYF,TGTGCCAGCAGTGCTACTAGCGGACAAGAGACCCAGTACTTC,TRBD2,14,TRBJ2-5,TRBV28
CASSQLLGKGNNEQFF,TGTGCCAGCAGCCAACTCCTCGGGAAGGGCAACAATGAGCAGTTCTTC,NA,16,TRBJ2-1,TRBV14
CASSLSTSPSYNEQFF,TGTGCCAGCAGTTTGTCAACTAGCCCCTCCTACAATGAGCAGTTCTTC,NA,16,TRBJ2-1,TRBV27
CASSLARGQGNEQYF,TGTGCCAGCAGCCTCGCAAGGGGACAGGGAAACGAGCAGTACTTC,TRBD1,15,TRBJ2-7,TRBV4-2
CASSEDYTDTQYF,TGTGCCAGCAGCGAGGACTACACAGATACGCAGTATTTT,NA,13,TRBJ2-3,TRBV7-3
CASSVEAGGSNTQYF,TGTGCCAGCAGCGTAGAGGCGGGAGGGTCGAATACGCAGTATTTT,TRBD2,15,TRBJ2-3,TRBV9
CASSQAVGSGRAGGTDTQYF,TGCGCCAGCAGCCAAGCGGTGGGTAGCGGGAGGGCCGGGGGCACAGATACGCAGTATTTT,TRBD2,20,TRBJ2-3,TRBV4-3
CASSDWTEAEAFF,TGTGCCAGCAGTGACTGGACAGAAGCTGAAGCTTTCTTT,NA,13,TRBJ1-1,TRBV6-1
CASSPGQPGAYGYTF,TGTGCCAGCAGCCCCGGACAGCCAGGGGCCTATGGCTACACCTTC,NA,15,TRBJ1-2,TRBV7-9
CASSSPDRGLLGYTF,TGTGCCAGCAGTTCACCTGACAGGGGTCTACTGGGCTACACCTTC,TRBD1,15,TRBJ1-2,TRBV27
CASSLVGPGSNQPQHF,TGTGCCAGCAGCTTAGTGGGTCCAGGGAGCAATCAGCCCCAGCATTTT,NA,16,TRBJ1-5,TRBV7-2
CASSAYRSSGANVLTF,TGTGCCAGCAGCGCATATCGGAGCTCTGGGGCCAACGTCCTGACTTTC,NA,16,TRBJ2-6,TRBV7-8
CASSQGTDYSNQPQHF,TGCGCCAGCAGCCAGGGGACAGACTATAGCAATCAGCCCCAGCATTTT,TRBD1,16,TRBJ1-5,TRBV4-1
CASSQGGRDEQFF,TGCGCCAGCAGCCAGGGAGGGAGGGATGAGCAGTTCTTC,TRBD2,13,TRBJ2-1,TRBV4-1
CASSGRPTGVNTEAFF,TGTGCCAGCAGCGGGCGACCGACAGGGGTTAACACTGAAGCTTTCTTT,TRBD1,16,TRBJ1-1,TRBV9
CAISGQGANTEAFF,TGTGCCATCAGCGGACAGGGGGCGAACACTGAAGCTTTCTTT,TRBD1,14,TRBJ1-1,TRBV10-3
CASSRDNEHQPQHF,TGTGCCAGCAGCCGGGACAATGAACATCAGCCCCAGCATTTT,NA,14,TRBJ1-5,TRBV6-1
CASSRTANTEAFF,TGTGCCAGCAGTCGGACAGCGAACACTGAAGCTTTCTTT,NA,13,TRBJ1-1,TRBV27
CATSVEGLAGGPKLF,TGTGCCACCAGCGTAGAAGGGCTAGCGGGAGGGCCGAAGCTCTTC,TRBD2,15,TRBJ2-4,TRBV15
CAWSVGGPGYTF,TGTGCCTGGAGTGTTGGGGGCCCTGGCTACACCTTC,NA,12,TRBJ1-2,TRBV30
CPSGRIYNEQFF,TGTCCGAGCGGGAGGATCTACAATGAGCAGTTCTTC,NA,12,TRBJ2-1,TRBV21-1
CASSQDSQNIQYF,TGTGCCAGCAGCCAAGACTCCCAAAACATTCAGTACTTC,NA,13,TRBJ2-4,TRBV14
CASSSRSGVNTEAFF,TGTGCCAGCAGCTCGCGGTCGGGGGTCAACACTGAAGCTTTCTTT,NA,15,TRBJ1-1,TRBV7-9
CASSVSETGELFF,TGTGCCAGCAGTGTTTCAGAAACCGGGGAGCTGTTTTTT,NA,13,TRBJ2-2,TRBV6-1
CASSYRTSGQETQYF,TGTGCCAGCAGCTACCGGACTAGCGGCCAAGAGACCCAGTACTTC,TRBD2,15,TRBJ2-5,TRBV5-5
CASSATLDRLAGGYRETQYF,TGTGCCAGCAGCGCCACTTTGGACCGACTAGCGGGAGGTTATAGGGAGACCCAGTACTTC,TRBD2,20,TRBJ2-5,TRBV4-2
CASSSGIGTGLLNTEAFF,TGTGCCAGCAGCTCCGGTATCGGGACAGGGCTTCTGAACACTGAAGCTTTCTTT,TRBD1,18,TRBJ1-1,TRBV7-2
CASGAGGPGHGYTF,TGTGCCAGCGGGGCAGGGGGCCCGGGGCATGGCTACACCTTC,TRBD1,14,TRBJ1-2,TRBV2
CASSWGPTTNEKLFF,TGTGCCAGCAGCTGGGGCCCAACAACTAATGAAAAACTGTTTTTT,NA,15,TRBJ1-4,TRBV5-4
CASSLDGARGTSGELFF,TGCGCCAGCAGCTTGGACGGAGCCCGCGGAACCTCCGGGGAGCTGTTTTTT,NA,17,TRBJ2-2,TRBV5-1
CASSQRDRGSTDTQYF,TGCGCCAGCAGCCAACGGGACAGGGGGAGCACAGATACGCAGTATTTT,TRBD1,16,TRBJ2-3,TRBV4-1
CATSRGQGITEAFF,TGTGCCACCAGCAGGGGACAGGGGATCACTGAAGCTTTCTTT,TRBD1,14,TRBJ1-1,TRBV15
CASSVRGTGELFF,TGTGCCAGCAGCGTCAGGGGAACCGGGGAGCTGTTTTTT,NA,13,TRBJ2-2,TRBV5-4
CASSLSRTGVYEQYF,TGTGCCAGCAGCTTATCGCGGACAGGGGTCTACGAGCAGTACTTC,TRBD1,15,TRBJ2-7,TRBV13
CASSATSAGELFF,TGTGCCAGCAGTGCCACTAGTGCCGGGGAGCTGTTTTTT,NA,13,TRBJ2-2,TRBV7-2
CASSPFTGSTLNEQFF,TGTGCCAGCAGCCCTTTCACCGGGAGCACGTTGAATGAGCAGTTCTTC,NA,16,TRBJ2-1,TRBV4-2
CASSVDLNSNQPQHF,TGCGCCAGCTCTGTAGACTTGAATAGCAATCAGCCCCAGCATTTT,NA,15,TRBJ1-5,TRBV4-1
CASSLDRDLTGTQYF,TGTGCCAGTAGTCTTGACAGAGACCTTACCGGTACGCAGTATTTT,NA,15,TRBJ2-3,TRBV19
CASSQVGGIEQYF,TGTGCCAGCAGCCAAGTGGGGGGGATCGAGCAGTACTTC,TRBD2,13,TRBJ2-7,TRBV14
CASSAGLAGSSTYEQYF,TGTGCCAGCAGCGCGGGACTAGCGGGATCGTCGACCTACGAGCAGTACTTC,TRBD2,17,TRBJ2-7,TRBV7-2
CASSLESHEQFF,TGTGCCAGCAGCTTAGAAAGCCATGAGCAGTTCTTC,NA,12,TRBJ2-1,TRBV7-9
CASSEAVASGSSYNEQFF,TGTGCCAGCAGTGAAGCGGTGGCTAGCGGGAGCTCCTACAATGAGCAGTTCTTC,TRBD2,18,TRBJ2-1,TRBV6-1
CATSRDLGLAGEGSYNEQFF,TGTGCCACCAGCAGAGATTTGGGACTAGCGGGAGAGGGTTCCTACAATGAGCAGTTCTTC,TRBD2,20,TRBJ2-1,TRBV15
CASRNGQRANTGELFF,TGTGCCAGCAGAAATGGACAGAGGGCGAACACCGGGGAGCTGTTTTTT,NA,16,TRBJ2-2,TRBV27